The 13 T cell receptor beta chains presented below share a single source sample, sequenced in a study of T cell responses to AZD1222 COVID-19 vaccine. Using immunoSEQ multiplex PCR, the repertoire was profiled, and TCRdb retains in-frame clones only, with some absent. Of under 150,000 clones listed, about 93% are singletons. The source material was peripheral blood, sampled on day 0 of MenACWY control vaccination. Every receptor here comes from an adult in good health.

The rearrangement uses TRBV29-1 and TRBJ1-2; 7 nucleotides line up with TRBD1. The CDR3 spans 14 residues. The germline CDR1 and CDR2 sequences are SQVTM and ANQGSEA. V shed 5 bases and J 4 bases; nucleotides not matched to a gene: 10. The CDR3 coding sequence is TGCAGCGTTCAGCACAGGGGCGCCGGCTATGGCTACACCTTC. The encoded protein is CSVQHRGAGYGYTF.

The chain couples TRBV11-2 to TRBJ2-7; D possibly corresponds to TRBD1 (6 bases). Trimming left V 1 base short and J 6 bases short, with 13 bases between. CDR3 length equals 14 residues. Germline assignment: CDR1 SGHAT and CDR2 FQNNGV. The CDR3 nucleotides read TGTGCCAGCAGCTTAGGAGGCAGGGGCGGCGAGCAGTACTTC. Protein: CASSLGGRGGEQYF.

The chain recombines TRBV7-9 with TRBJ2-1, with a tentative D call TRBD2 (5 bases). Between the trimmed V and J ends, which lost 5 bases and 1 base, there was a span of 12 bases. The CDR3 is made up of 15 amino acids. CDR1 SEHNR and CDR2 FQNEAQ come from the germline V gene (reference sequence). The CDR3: CASSLTGISYNEQFF. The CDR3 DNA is TGTGCCAGCAGCCTGACCGGGATATCCTACAATGAGCAGTTCTTC. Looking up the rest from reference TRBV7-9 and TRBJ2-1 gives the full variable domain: DTGVSQNPRHKITKRGQNVTFRCDPISEHNRLYWYRQTLGQGPEFLTYFQNEAQLEKSRLLSDRFSAERPKGSFSTLEIQRTEQGDSAMYLCASSLTGISYNEQFFGPGTRLTVL.

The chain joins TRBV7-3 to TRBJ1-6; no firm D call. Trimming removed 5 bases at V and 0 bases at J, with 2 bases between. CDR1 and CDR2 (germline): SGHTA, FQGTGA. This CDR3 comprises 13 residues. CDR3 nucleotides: TGTGCCAGCAGCCTCTCCTATAATTCACCCCTCCACTTT. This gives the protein CASSLSYNSPLHF.

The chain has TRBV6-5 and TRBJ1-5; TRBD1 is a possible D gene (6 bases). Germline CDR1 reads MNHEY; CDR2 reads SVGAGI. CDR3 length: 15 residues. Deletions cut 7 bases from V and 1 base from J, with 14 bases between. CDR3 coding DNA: TGTGCCAGCATTTGGGGGCCGGGAAGCAATCAGCCCCAGCATTTT. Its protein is CASIWGPGSNQPQHF.

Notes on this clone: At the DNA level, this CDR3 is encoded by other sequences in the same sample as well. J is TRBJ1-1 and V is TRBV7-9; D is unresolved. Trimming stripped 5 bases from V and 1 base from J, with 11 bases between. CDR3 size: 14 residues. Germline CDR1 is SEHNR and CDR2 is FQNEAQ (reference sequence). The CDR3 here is CASSPRAENTEAFF. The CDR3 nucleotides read TGTGCCAGCAGCCCTCGGGCAGAGAACACTGAAGCTTTCTTT.

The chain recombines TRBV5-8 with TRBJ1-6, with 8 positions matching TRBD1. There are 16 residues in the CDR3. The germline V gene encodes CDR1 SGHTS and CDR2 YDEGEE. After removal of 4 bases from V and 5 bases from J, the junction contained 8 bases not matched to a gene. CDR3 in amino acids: CASSVMTGVNNSPLHF. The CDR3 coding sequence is TGTGCCAGCAGCGTAATGACAGGGGTTAATAATTCACCCCTCCACTTT.

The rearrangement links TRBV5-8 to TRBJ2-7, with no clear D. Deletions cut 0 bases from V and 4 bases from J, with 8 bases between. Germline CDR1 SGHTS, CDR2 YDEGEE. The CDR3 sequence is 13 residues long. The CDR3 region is CASSLGRIYEQYF. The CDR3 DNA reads TGTGCCAGCAGCTTGGGACGGATTTACGAGCAGTACTTC.

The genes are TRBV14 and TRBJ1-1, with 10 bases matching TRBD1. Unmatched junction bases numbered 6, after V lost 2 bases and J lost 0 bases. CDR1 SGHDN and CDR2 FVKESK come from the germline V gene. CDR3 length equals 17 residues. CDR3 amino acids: CASSQTKGQGMNTEAFF. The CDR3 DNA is TGTGCCAGCAGCCAAACCAAGGGACAGGGGATGAACACTGAAGCTTTCTTT.

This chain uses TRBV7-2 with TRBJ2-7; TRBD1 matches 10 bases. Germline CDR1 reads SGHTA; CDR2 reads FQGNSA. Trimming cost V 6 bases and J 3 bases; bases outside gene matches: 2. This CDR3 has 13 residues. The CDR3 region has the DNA TGTGCCAGCAGTCGGGACAGGGGCTACGAGCAGTACTTC. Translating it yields CASSRDRGYEQYF. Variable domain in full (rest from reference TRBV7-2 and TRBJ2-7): GAGVSQSPSNKVTEKGKDVELRCDPISGHTALYWYRQSLGQGLEFLIYFQGNSAPDKSGLPSDRFSAERTGGSVSTLTIQRTQQEDSAVYLCASSRDRGYEQYFGPGTRLTVT.

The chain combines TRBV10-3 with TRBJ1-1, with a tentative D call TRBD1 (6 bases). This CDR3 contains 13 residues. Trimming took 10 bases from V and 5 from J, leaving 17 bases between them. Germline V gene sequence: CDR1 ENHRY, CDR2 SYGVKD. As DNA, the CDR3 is TGTGCCACCCGGGACTCCCAGGGGACTGAAGCTTTCTTT. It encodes CATRDSQGTEAFF.

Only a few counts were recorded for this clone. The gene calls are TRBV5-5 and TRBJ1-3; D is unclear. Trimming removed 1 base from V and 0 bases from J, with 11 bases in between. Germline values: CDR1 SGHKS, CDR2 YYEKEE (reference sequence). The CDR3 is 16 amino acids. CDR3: CASSLFEEASGNTIYF. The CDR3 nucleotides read TGTGCCAGCAGCTTGTTCGAGGAAGCCTCTGGAAACACCATATATTTT.

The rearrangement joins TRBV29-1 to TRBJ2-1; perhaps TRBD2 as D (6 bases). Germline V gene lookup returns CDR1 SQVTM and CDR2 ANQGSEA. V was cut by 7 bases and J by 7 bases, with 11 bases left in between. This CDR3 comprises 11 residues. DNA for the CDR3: TGCAGCGCGGGACTTCGAAATGAGCAGTTCTTC. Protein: CSAGLRNEQFF.